This T cell receptor (beta chain) emerged from a study of blood T cell repertoires in COVID-19 (dated by TCRdb to the early 2020s). Regarding the study in general: Collaborator samples came from the United States, Italy and Spain and covered acute and convalescent phases of COVID-19. The prospective study material was composed of cDNA or gDNA derived from T cells, B-cell-depleted T cells, or PBMCs. Where available, HLA class I and class II types were obtained from metadata supplied by the sample provider rather than from assay-based typing. Nearly every sample came with metadata listing a de-identified subject ID, COVID-19 status, age in years and sex. The dataset comprised deeply sampled blood TCRbeta repertoires from subjects exposed to, actively infected with, or recovered from COVID-19. The repertoires were released in a freely available public database intended as a resource for research on the immune response to SARS-CoV-2. The samples were drawn from the first 160 participants of the ongoing ImmuneRACE study and from 1,254 subjects provided by 6 global collaborators. Overall study results and their limits: How much clinical and demographic metadata was included differed by source and by participant, and the metadata was provided uncurated.

About this clone: This clone's antigen is unknown. One base away there is no much larger clone; base qualities are not given.

Participants in the prospective study were enrolled through a virtual design, were aged roughly 18 to 100 years, and lived in approximately 25 United States geographic areas. To assign participants to cohorts, the prospective study relied on clinical history that participants themselves reported in a screening survey and a study questionnaire. A participant counted as exposed if, within 2 weeks of entering the study, that participant had been in contact with someone who had a PCR-confirmed or clinician-diagnosed COVID-19 case. Each participant in the prospective study had whole blood, serum and a nasopharyngeal or oropharyngeal swab collected by mobile phlebotomists. Prospective study participants could optionally give additional blood draws and questionnaires over an approximately two-month period. Before DNA extraction, blood samples from the prospective study were shipped at room temperature or frozen.

The CDR3 holds 15 amino acids from the cysteine to the phenylalanine. Left in the record is the CDR3 DNA by itself, 45 bases read in frame from the first base. Between the V and J ends, shortened by 5 bases and 2 bases respectively, the junction contains 15 bases. The CDR1 and CDR2 encoded by the germline V gene are SNHLY and FYNNEI. TCRbeta CDR3 regions were amplified from genomic DNA using the immunoSEQ Assay, a bias-controlled multiplex PCR. On the study's bioinformatics: Within the assay, amplification of reference gene primers was used to estimate how many nucleated cells each sample contained. Sequence reads were collapsed and filtered to measure the absolute abundance of every unique TCRbeta CDR3 rearrangement. For each sample, productive Simpson clonality was calculated as the square root of Simpson's diversity index across productive rearrangements. TCRdb took this table from immuneACCESS and kept in-frame rearrangements with V and J called. Such tables lack part of the clones; where checked against another copy, unresolved V genes explain under half of the gap, and the rest is unexplained. V and J calls and clone size are given by that table; D and trimming were obtained from the DNA. For this sample the table gives some 320,000 clones, of which over 85% were detected only once. Of the sample, less than 3.5% falls within the top ten clones.

The source material was PBMCs or T cells enriched from blood (not recorded which). The receptor was derived from a woman aged 45 to 65 who had been exposed to COVID-19. In this chain, TRBV2 is recombined with TRBJ1-1; the D gene is perhaps TRBD1, on 6 matching bases. The nucleotides read TGTGCCAGCAGTTATACCGGGACACCTAACACTGAAGCTTTCTTT. The resulting protein is CASSYTGTPNTEAFF.